The 3 T cell receptor beta chains below all came from one sample that was sequenced in a study of shared clonotypes between healthy human individuals. Positive CCR7 selection of CD45RO-negative cells yielded the naive CD8 cells, and terminally differentiated effector memory CD45RA+ cells were excluded. Some clones are missing from TCRdb's copy, which holds only in-frame ones; the method was immunoSEQ multiplex PCR. Here the sample spans approximately 2,000,000 clones, around 93% being singletons. Sequenced sample: naive CD8+ T cells from PBMCs. These receptors all stem from a man aged 18 to 30 in good health. Some clones in this sample may be carry-over from other donors' samples.

The J gene is TRBJ2-7, the V gene TRBV25-1, with D uncertain. Germline CDR1 MGHDK, CDR2 SYGVNS. The CDR3 consists of 11 residues. V shed 7 bases and J shed 4 bases, with 8 bases lying between them. The CDR3 sequence: CASTFSYEQYF. As DNA, the CDR3 is TGTGCCAGCACCTTCTCTTACGAGCAGTACTTC.

V usage is TRBV7-2 and J usage is TRBJ2-7; TRBD2 agrees at 13 bases. The CDR3 has 15 amino acids. Germline CDR1 is SGHTA and CDR2 is FQGNSA. The V segment lost 3 bases and the J segment 6 bases; nucleotides outside the gene matches: 5. CDR3 nucleotide sequence: TGTGCCAGCAGCTTCGGACTAGCGGGAGTAGGCGAGCAGTACTTC. This gives the protein CASSFGLAGVGEQYF.

The V gene is TRBV5-1, the J gene TRBJ2-3; D may be TRBD2 (6 bases). The V and J ends lost 5 bases and 2 bases respectively, with 12 bases between them. This CDR3 has 14 residues. Per germline, CDR1 SGHRS and CDR2 YFSETQ. In nucleotides, the CDR3 is TGCGCCAGCAGGATGGTAGCGGTCACAGATACGCAGTATTTT. Translation: CASRMVAVTDTQYF.